This entry lists 19 T cell receptor beta chains sequenced from one sample in a study of cytomegalovirus exposure and HLA in healthy donors. Sequencing was performed with immunoSEQ multiplex PCR; in TCRdb, only in-frame clones are kept and a portion is missing. Among approximately 150,000 clones listed, 87% were seen once. Sequencing was performed on PBMCs. The receptors derive from a young man in good health and CMV-seropositive.

The chain recombines TRBV14 with TRBJ1-2; 7 bases line up with TRBD1. Per the germline V gene, CDR1 is SGHDN and CDR2 is FVKESK. V lost 4 bases and J lost 0; bases outside the gene matches: 5. The CDR3 length is 15 residues. The CDR3 DNA follows: TGTGCCAGCAGCCTACCGGGACAGACTAACTATGGCTACACCTTC. Translating gives CASSLPGQTNYGYTF.

This sequence joins TRBV6-1 and TRBJ1-5, with 7 positions matching TRBD1. In germline, CDR1 is MNHNS, CDR2 SASEGT. The CDR3 sequence is 16 residues long. After removal of 4 bases from V and 2 bases from J, the junction contained 8 bases not matched to a gene. The CDR3 here is CASSGWYQGGNQPQHF. The DNA of the CDR3 is TGTGCCAGCAGTGGATGGTACCAGGGGGGCAATCAGCCCCAGCATTTT.

The chain recombines TRBV5-6 with TRBJ2-7, with 8 bases aligning to TRBD1. V lost 5 bases and J lost 4; bases outside the gene matches: 5. The CDR3 extends over 13 amino acids. Germline CDR1 and CDR2: SGHDT and YYEEEE. Written as DNA, the CDR3 is TGTGCCAGCAGGCATGGACAGGGTTACGAGCAGTACTTC. The encoded protein is CASRHGQGYEQYF.

The chain couples TRBV30 to TRBJ1-5; 9 nucleotides line up with TRBD1. V dropped 2 bases and J dropped 5; count of bases not matched to a gene: 4. The germline CDR1 and CDR2 sequences are GTSNPN and SVGIG (reference sequence). This CDR3 contains 14 residues. Here the CDR3 reads CAWSIGQGYQPQHF. The CDR3 DNA sequence: TGTGCCTGGAGTATTGGACAGGGGTATCAGCCCCAGCATTTT.

In its sample, this clone was seen a few times. The genes are TRBV6-5 and TRBJ1-2; 8 positions agree with TRBD1. CDR3 length: 11 residues. Germline assignment: CDR1 MNHEY and CDR2 SVGAGI. The J segment lost 7 bases and the V segment lost 8 bases, leaving 3 bases of the junction unmatched. In DNA form, the CDR3 reads TGTGCCAGCGGACAGGGTCCTGGCTACACCTTC. Translation gives CASGQGPGYTF.

The chain links TRBV7-9 to TRBJ2-7; 10 bases agree with TRBD2. CDR3 size: 13 residues. Trimming removed 5 bases from V and 6 bases from J; junction bases left unmatched: 4. Germline V gene sequence: CDR1 SEHNR, CDR2 FQNEAQ (reference sequence). The CDR3 reads CASSPSGSPEQYF. The CDR3 nucleotides read TGTGCCAGCAGCCCTAGCGGGAGCCCCGAGCAGTACTTC.

This clone was recorded at least ten times. V and J are TRBV27 and TRBJ2-5; D is possibly TRBD2 (7 bases). This CDR3 is built from 14 residues. CDR1 is MNHEY and CDR2 is SMNVEV in the germline V gene (reference sequence). Between the trimmed V and J ends, which lost 3 bases and 3 bases, there was a span of 11 bases. CDR3: CASSLRGGEETQYF. The CDR3 DNA sequence: TGTGCCAGCAGTTTGAGAGGGGGGGAAGAGACCCAGTACTTC.

The chain uses TRBV7-9 and TRBJ1-6; no firm D call. Germline-derived CDR1 and CDR2 are SEHNR and FQNEAQ (reference sequence). V lost 5 bases, J lost 8 bases, and 25 bases lay in between. The CDR3 totals 18 residues. This CDR3 reads CASSPRTGGVDFDSPLHF. The CDR3 nucleotides are TGTGCCAGCAGCCCCCGGACGGGCGGGGTGGATTTTGATTCACCCCTCCACTTT.

V gene TRBV30 combines with J gene TRBJ1-2; 8 positions agree with TRBD1. The V and J ends lost 5 bases and 2 bases, in that order; junction bases with no gene match: 4. CDR3 length: 13 amino acids. Looked up from germline, CDR1 is GTSNPN and CDR2 is SVGIG (reference sequence). The CDR3 sequence: CAWVTGVNYGYTF. CDR3 in DNA: TGTGCCTGGGTGACAGGGGTCAACTATGGCTACACCTTC.

The genes are TRBV11-2 and TRBJ1-3; 7 positions agree with TRBD1. This CDR3 has 15 residues. CDR1 SGHAT and CDR2 FQNNGV come from the germline V gene. The V segment lost 5 bases and the J segment 4 bases; nucleotides outside the gene matches: 8. The CDR3 nucleotides read TGTGCCAGCAGCCCGGCCGGGACAGCAGGAAACACCATATATTTT. The encoded protein is CASSPAGTAGNTIYF.

On this clone: Other DNA variants within this sample encode the same CDR3. The rearrangement links TRBV14 to TRBJ2-1; 9 nucleotides line up with TRBD2. V lost 2 bases, J lost 4 bases, and 3 bases stayed unmatched. The CDR3 totals 15 residues. Germline CDR1 and CDR2: SGHDN and FVKESK. CDR3 sequence: CASSQLTSGYNEQFF. The CDR3 bases are TGTGCCAGCAGCCAACTGACTAGCGGTTACAATGAGCAGTTCTTC.

J is TRBJ2-7 and V is TRBV6-5, with no clear D. The germline gives CDR1 MNHEY, CDR2 SVGAGI. The CDR3 totals 13 residues. V was trimmed by 5 bases and J by 2 bases, leaving 10 bases between them. CDR3 sequence: CASSVRLTYEQYF. For the CDR3, the DNA is TGTGCCAGCAGTGTCAGGCTTACCTACGAGCAGTACTTC.

V gene TRBV9 combines with J gene TRBJ1-4, with a weak D call TRBD1 (6 bases). Germline-derived CDR1 and CDR2 are SGDLS and YYNGEE. V was shortened by 4 bases and J by 10 bases, with 20 bases between the two germline ends. This CDR3 has 15 residues. The CDR3, as DNA: TGTGCCAGCAGCACCGGGGACACGGCATTAAGAAAACTGTTTTTT. Protein product: CASSTGDTALRKLFF.

The rearrangement joins TRBV30 to TRBJ2-1; 13 bases fit TRBD2. The CDR3 sequence is 13 residues long. Trimming removed 6 bases from V and 8 bases from J; junction bases left unmatched: 4. Per the germline V gene, CDR1 is GTSNPN and CDR2 is SVGIG (reference sequence). In nucleotides, the CDR3 is TGTGCCTGTGGACTAGCGGGGGAGGATGAGCAGTTCTTC. It encodes CACGLAGEDEQFF.

The V gene is TRBV30, the J gene TRBJ2-3, with TRBD2 identical over 7 bases. The CDR3 is 13 amino acids. V was clipped by 4 bases and J by 9 bases; unmatched bases: 10. The germline V gene encodes CDR1 GTSNPN and CDR2 SVGIG (reference sequence). The CDR3 coding sequence is TGTGCCTGGACTTCGGGGGACTACGGGACGCAGTATTTT. Translation: CAWTSGDYGTQYF.

The chain couples TRBV1 to TRBJ1-6. TRBV1 is a pseudogene. This CDR3 region has 16 residues. The CDR3 spells CTSSQEGGRYNSPLHF. The CDR3 coding sequence is TGCACCAGCAGCCAGGAGGGAGGACGCTATAATTCACCCCTCCACTTT.

The chain uses TRBV7-2 and TRBJ1-5; TRBD1 matches 11 bases. The CDR3 consists of 17 residues. The trim removed 4 bases at V and 4 bases at J, leaving 9 bases unmatched. Germline CDR1 reads SGHTA; CDR2 reads FQGNSA. This chain's CDR3 is CASSWGQGGAGNQPQHF. CDR3 nucleotide sequence: TGTGCCAGCAGCTGGGGACAGGGGGGCGCTGGGAATCAGCCCCAGCATTTT.

The genes are TRBV19 and TRBJ2-7; D is unresolved. The CDR3 consists of 14 residues. Between the trimmed V and J ends, which lost 6 bases and 2 bases, there was a span of 14 bases. The germline V gene encodes CDR1 LNHDA and CDR2 SQIVND (reference sequence). In DNA, the CDR3 is TGTGCCAGTAGGCGCTCTGATACGGCCTACGAGCAGTACTTC. Residues: CASRRSDTAYEQYF.

The chain employs TRBV5-1 and TRBJ2-3, with a tentative D call TRBD2 (6 bases). V lost 5 bases, J lost 6 bases, and 13 bases lay in between. Germline V gene data show CDR1 as SGHRS and CDR2 as YFSETQ. CDR3 length equals 13 residues. The CDR3 nucleotides read TGCGCCAGCAGGACGGGGGACCGGGATACGCAGTATTTT. Its translation: CASRTGDRDTQYF.